These 16 T cell receptor beta chains share one sample of origin, sequenced in a study of shared clonotypes between healthy human individuals (dated by TCRdb to the early 2020s). The library was prepared using the immunoSEQ multiplex PCR assay. TCRdb stores this immuneACCESS table with in-frame sequences only. Part of the clones is absent; in the studies checked, under half of the shortfall reflects unresolved V genes, and no reason is known for the rest. The sample has roughly 1 million clones on record, about 80% of them singletons. About 1.5% of the sample is in the top ten clones. Sequencing used memory CD4+ T cells sorted from blood. The intended sense of this specimen's cell subset or site label: CD45RA-negative fraction. The source of these receptors is a man between 18 and 29 years old in good health.

In its sample, this clone was seen a few times. This chain connects TRBV29-1 to TRBJ2-1; maybe TRBD2 (5 bases). From germline, CDR1 is SQVTM and CDR2 ANQGSEA. This CDR3 is built from 15 residues. Trimming took off 3 bases at V and 6 bases at J, with 18 bases between the two ends. CDR3: CSVDLRHEGLNEQFF. The CDR3 DNA reads TGCAGCGTTGATTTGCGGCACGAGGGCCTCAATGAGCAGTTCTTC.

The chain joins TRBV7-2 to TRBJ1-1; 9 bases line up with TRBD1. The CDR3 is made up of 15 amino acids. The junction had 2 bases not matched to a gene; V was cut back by 3 bases and J by 0 bases. Germline CDR1 and CDR2: SGHTA and FQGNSA. The chain's CDR3 is CASSFGTGMNTEAFF. The CDR3 nucleotides read TGTGCCAGCAGCTTCGGGACAGGGATGAACACTGAAGCTTTCTTT.

This chain joins TRBV2 and TRBJ2-3, with 7 bases identical to TRBD2. The CDR3 totals 14 residues. V shed 7 bases and J 5 bases; nucleotides not matched to a gene: 9. CDR1 is SNHLY, CDR2 FYNNEI, per germline. As DNA, the CDR3 is TGTGCCAGCACCAGACTAGCTACAAAAGATACGCAGTATTTT. Encoded protein: CASTRLATKDTQYF.

V usage is TRBV6-1 and J usage is TRBJ2-1, with a possible D match to TRBD1 (6 bases). The CDR3 contains 12 residues. The germline CDR1 and CDR2 sequences are MNHNS and SASEGT. V lost 3 bases and J lost 12, with 12 bases in between. CDR3 in amino acids: CASSEDLRGQFF. Written as DNA, the CDR3 is TGTGCCAGCAGTGAGGACCTCAGGGGGCAGTTCTTC.

J is TRBJ2-7 and V is TRBV11-2, with TRBD2 matching over 9 bases. The CDR3 sequence is 16 residues long. Germline-derived CDR1 and CDR2 are SGHAT and FQNNGV. The V segment lost 2 bases and the J segment 4 bases; nucleotides outside the gene matches: 9. The CDR3 DNA sequence: TGTGCCAGCAGCTTAAGGCCAACTAGCGGGTGGTACGAGCAGTACTTC. Translation gives CASSLRPTSGWYEQYF.

This clone has a single count. The chain combines TRBV2 with TRBJ1-1, with D possibly being TRBD1 (5 bases). Per the germline V gene, CDR1 is SNHLY and CDR2 is FYNNEI. Trimming stripped 0 bases from V and 4 bases from J, with 15 bases between. The CDR3 covers 16 residues. CDR3 DNA sequence: TGTGCCAGCAGTGAAGCGCGGGGGGAAAGGGGCACTGAAGCTTTCTTT. Its translation: CASSEARGERGTEAFF.

This rearrangement joins TRBV18 to TRBJ2-1, with TRBD1 matching 7 bases. V lost 0 bases to trimming and J lost 16 bases; unmatched junction nucleotides: 15. Per germline, CDR1 KGHSH and CDR2 LQKENI. This CDR3 contains 15 residues. CDR3 sequence: CASSPPGQMSGWVFF. CDR3 nucleotide sequence: TGTGCCAGCTCACCACCGGGACAGATGTCGGGTTGGGTCTTCTTC.

This chain uses TRBV9 with TRBJ2-5; 7 positions match TRBD1. CDR3 size: 18 residues. The V segment lost 0 bases and the J segment 2 bases; nucleotides outside the gene matches: 13. Germline V gives CDR1 SGDLS, CDR2 YYNGEE. The DNA of the CDR3 is TGTGCCAGCAGCGTAGGGGCCCCGGGGACAGTTAAACAAGAGACCCAGTACTTC. Its protein is CASSVGAPGTVKQETQYF.

This chain uses TRBV10-3 with TRBJ2-1; weak D call: TRBD1 (7 bases). The ends were cut back, 2 bases at V and 1 base at J, with 12 bases in the middle. In germline, CDR1 is ENHRY, CDR2 SYGVKD. The CDR3 loop spans 16 amino acids. CDR3 nucleotide sequence: TGTGCCATCAGTGAGGCGGGACAGAGTTCCTACAATGAGCAGTTCTTC. Amino acids: CAISEAGQSSYNEQFF.

To note about this clone: The same CDR3 can be traced to other DNA sequences in this sample. The rearrangement uses TRBV7-2 and TRBJ1-3; D remains unclear. In germline, CDR1 is SGHTA, CDR2 FQGNSA. The CDR3 runs to 15 residues. Trimming stripped 0 bases from V and 0 bases from J, with 6 bases between. This CDR3 is CASSLAGASGNTIYF. The CDR3 DNA follows: TGTGCCAGCAGCTTAGCCGGCGCCTCTGGAAACACCATATATTTT.

The rearrangement uses TRBV19 and TRBJ1-3; D not certain. The CDR3 spans 15 residues. Between the trimmed V and J ends, which lost 3 bases and 0 bases, there was a span of 9 bases. Germline CDR1 reads LNHDA; CDR2 reads SQIVND (reference sequence). CDR3 region: CASSIKANSGNTIYF. Here the CDR3 DNA reads TGTGCCAGTAGTATCAAGGCGAACTCTGGAAACACCATATATTTT.

This clone was seen only once. The chain couples TRBV19 to TRBJ2-1, with TRBD1 matching over 10 bases. This CDR3 is built from 17 residues. Germline loops: CDR1 LNHDA, CDR2 SQIVND (reference sequence). Trimming at V came to 7 bases and at J to 1 base, leaving 10 bases not matched to a gene. CDR3 bases: TGTGCCAGTAAGGGACAGGGGAATTCACCATCCTACAATGAGCAGTTCTTC. It is translated as CASKGQGNSPSYNEQFF.

The chain employs TRBV7-3 and TRBJ2-3; 9 bases match TRBD2. CDR3 size: 16 residues. Trimming at V came to 2 bases and at J to 4 bases, leaving 7 bases not matched to a gene. Germline lookup yields CDR1 SGHTA and CDR2 FQGTGA. The CDR3 nucleotides read TGTGCCAGCAGCTTACATCTAGCGGGGATCGCAGATACGCAGTATTTT. Protein: CASSLHLAGIADTQYF.

The chain links TRBV11-3 to TRBJ2-1; no clear D gene. Trimming removed 5 bases at V and 10 bases at J, with 15 bases between. Germline V CDR1 and CDR2: SGHNT, YENEEA. The CDR3 consists of 13 residues. The DNA of the CDR3 is TGTGCCAGCAGCCGAGAGAGAGCATCGGAGCAGTTCTTC. Its translation is CASSRERASEQFF.

In its sample, this clone was seen once. V is TRBV7-2 and J is TRBJ2-5, with 7 bases that match TRBD1. With 1 base clipped from V and 12 bases from J, the junction kept 2 bases outside the gene matches. Germline CDR1 is SGHTA and CDR2 is FQGNSA. The CDR3 length is 11 residues. This CDR3 reads CASSLGQGEYF. CDR3 bases: TGTGCCAGCAGCTTAGGGCAGGGGGAGTACTTC.

The chain employs TRBV10-2 and TRBJ2-7; 9 bases line up with TRBD1. The germline V gene encodes CDR1 WSHSY and CDR2 SAAADI. The CDR3 has 13 amino acids. Losses at the gene ends were 4 bases for V and 6 bases for J; bases not matched to a gene: 4. CDR3 residues: CASSGDRVGEQYF. DNA for the CDR3: TGCGCCAGCAGTGGGGACAGGGTAGGCGAGCAGTACTTC.